A selection of T cell receptor beta chains follows, all from one sample in a study of tumor-infiltrating lymphocytes in glioblastoma multiforme. Each CDR3 protein is one row after TCRdb ran MiXCR on the multiplex PCR reads. The table records around 10,000 distinct CDR3 sequences, 65% to 75% of them present only once. Sequenced input: brain tumor tissue. These receptor sequences come from a male donor with glioblastoma. The CDR3 runs from the conserved cysteine through the conserved F or W. A D gene is named only where the DNA matches it firmly. Part of the rows lack a size; the others show once, few, many or a class for expanded clones.

-	TRBV5-4	-	14	TRBJ1-2	CASSLEEGYYGYTF	TGTGCCAGCAGCTTGGAAGAAGGCTACTATGGCTACACCTTC
once	TRBV6-5	-	16	TRBJ2-4	CASSYRGRLAKNIQYF	TGTGCCAGCAGTTACCGGGGCCGCCTAGCCAAAAACATTCAGTACTTC
-	TRBV6-5	-	12	TRBJ2-5	CASGRLGETQYF	TGTGCCAGCGGACGGTTGGGAGAGACCCAGTACTTC
few	TRBV10-3	TRBD1	14	TRBJ1-2	CAISPGQGDYGYTF	TGTGCCATCAGTCCGGGACAGGGAGACTATGGCTACACCTTC
-	TRBV5-1	-	14	TRBJ2-3	CASSLAFGTDTQYF	TGCGCCAGCAGCTTGGCCTTTGGTACAGATACGCAGTATTTT
-	TRBV6-5	-	13	TRBJ1-1	CASRRQTWAEVLF	TGTGCCAGTAGAAGACAGACGTGGGCTGAAGTTCTCTTT
-	TRBV20-1	-	14	TRBJ2-7	CSARKIADKWEQYF	TGCAGTGCTAGGAAAATAGCGGATAAGTGGGAGCAGTACTTC
once	TRBV6-1	TRBD2	14	TRBJ2-1	CASRSGDSFNEQFF	TGTGCCAGCAGAAGCGGGGACTCCTTCAATGAGCAGTTCTTC
-	TRBV12-3/TRBV12-4	TRBD1	14	TRBJ2-5	CASSPTGGGGTQYF	TGTGCCAGCAGCCCGACAGGGGGCGGTGGGACCCAGTACTTC
once	TRBV30	-	11	TRBJ2-1	CAWGRGNGQFF	TGCGCCTGGGGAAGGGGCAATGGGCAGTTCTTC
few	TRBV11-1	-	15	TRBJ1-2	CASSPGGQSAYGYTF	TGTGCCAGCAGCCCCGGGGGGCAGTCGGCCTATGGCTACACCTTC
-	TRBV5-6	-	16	TRBJ1-5	CASSSFGKGRNQPQHF	TGTGCCAGCAGCTCGTTTGGGAAGGGTCGCAATCAGCCCCAGCATTTT
few	TRBV4-1	-	16	TRBJ2-7	CASSQDRVSRSYEQYF	TGCGCCAGCAGCCAAGATCGAGTTAGCAGATCCTACGAGCAGTATTTC
-	TRBV6-5	TRBD2	11	TRBJ2-3	CASGGADTQYF	TGTGCCAGCGGGGGGGCAGATACGCAGTATTTT
few	TRBV11-1	-	14	TRBJ2-1	CASSLLMGLNEQFF	TGTGCCAGCAGCTTATTAATGGGGCTCAATGAGCAGTTCTTC
-	TRBV5-5	-	16	TRBJ2-1	CDSSSNAGKGEDEQFF	TGTGACAGCAGCTCTAACGCCGGGAAAGGGGAGGATGAGCAGTTCTTC
-	TRBV11-2	-	13	TRBJ2-1	CASSLDLPNEQFF	TGTGCGAGCAGCTTAGATCTGCCTAATGAGCAGTTCTTC
-	TRBV11-2	-	13	TRBJ1-2	CVSSIDRGSSLTF	TGTGTCAGCAGCATCGACCGGGGCTCCTCTCTAACCTTC
-	TRBV20-1	-	14	TRBJ2-2	CSARQNANTGELFF	TGCAGTGCTCGACAAAACGCGAACACCGGGGAGCTGTTTTTT
-	TRBV20-1	-	16	TRBJ1-5	CSANQGHTSSNQPQHF	TGCAGTGCTAATCAGGGGCACACAAGTAGCAATCAGCCCCAGCATTTT
few	TRBV20-1	-	13	TRBJ2-4	CSAPRDGGNIQYF	TGCAGTGCCCCTCGGGACGGCGGAAACATTCAGTACTTC
-	TRBV12-3/TRBV12-4	-	14	TRBJ2-5	CVGSVPESRETQYF	TGTGTCGGCAGTGTGCCAGAATCTCGAGAGACCCAGTACTTC
once	TRBV29-1	-	13	TRBJ1-2	CSINLKDDYGYTF	TGCAGCATTAATCTTAAGGATGACTATGGCTACACCTTC
many	TRBV29-1	-	10	TRBJ2-3	CSGLTGTQYF	TGCAGCGGCCTGACTGGTACGCAGTATTTT
-	TRBV11-2	-	14	TRBJ2-3	CASSLDWSSDAQYF	TGTGCCAGCAGCTTAGATTGGTCCTCAGATGCGCAGTATTTT
once	TRBV11-2	TRBD1	16	TRBJ2-5	CASSPGQGWARETQYF	TGTGCCAGCAGCCCCGGACAGGGATGGGCCAGGGAGACCCAGTACTTC
once	TRBV6-5	-	15	TRBJ2-7	CASSYIEGSDYKQYF	TGTGCCAGCAGTTACATCGAGGGTTCGGACTACAAGCAGTACTTC
-	TRBV20-1	-	14	TRBJ1-4	CSADSSFGGGKLFF	TGCAGTGCGGACTCCTCCTTTGGGGGTGGAAAACTGTTTTTT
once	TRBV4-1	TRBD2	17	TRBJ2-2	CASSQATSGIYTGELFF	TGCGCCAGTAGCCAAGCGACTAGCGGGATTTACACCGGGGAGCTGTTTTTT
-	TRBV4-1	TRBD2	15	TRBJ2-3	CASSRGLQSIDTQYF	TGCGCCAGCAGCCGGGGACTACAGAGCATAGATACTCAGTATTTT
-	TRBV7-8	-	14	TRBJ1-2	CATTPTGFNYGYTF	TGTGCCACCACCCCGACAGGTTTTAACTATGGCTACACCTTC
-	TRBV6-5	TRBD1	14	TRBJ2-7	CASSSADRTYEHYF	TGCGCCAGCAGTTCGGCGGACAGGACCTACGAGCATTACTTC
few	TRBV29-1	TRBD1	12	TRBJ1-4	CSVEGQGGLLFF	TGCAGCGTTGAGGGACAGGGGGGTCTACTGTTTTTT
-	TRBV20-1	TRBD1	13	TRBJ2-7	CSAKGQADYEQYF	TGCAGTGCTAAAGGACAGGCTGACTACGAGCAGTACTTC
once	TRBV11-2	TRBD2	13	TRBJ2-7	CAIGSGRRGEQYF	TGTGCCATCGGTAGCGGGAGGCGGGGGGAGCAGTACTTC
few	TRBV11-2	-	13	TRBJ2-1	CASSLGLASEQFF	TGTGCCAGCAGCTTAGGGCTAGCGTCTGAGCAGTTCTTC
many	TRBV5-1	TRBD1	15	TRBJ1-1	CASSSFGQGNTEAFF	TGCGCCAGCAGCAGCTTCGGACAGGGAAACACTGAAGCTTTCTTT
many	TRBV5-1	-	14	TRBJ1-1	CASSLAGGYTEAFF	TGCGCCAGCAGCTTGGCCGGGGGTTACACTGAAGCTTTCTTT
-	TRBV11-2	-	16	TRBJ2-3	CASSLGATGRADTQYF	TGTGCCAGCAGCTTAGGGGCGACAGGGAGGGCAGATACGCAGTATTTT
-	TRBV20-1	-	13	TRBJ2-2	CNAPGPNTGELFF	TGCAATGCTCCCGGGCCAAACACCGGGGAGCTGTTTTTT
-	TRBV20-1	-	16	TRBJ2-5	CSARARASRSQETQYF	TGCAGTGCTAGAGCTAGGGCTAGCAGGAGCCAAGAGACCCAGTACTTC
-	TRBV20-1	-	12	TRBJ2-3	CSAGDGGPTQYF	TGCAGTGCTGGCGACGGAGGGCCTACGCAGTATTTT
many	TRBV7-9	TRBD2	17	TRBJ2-5	CASSSGLAGGRSETQYF	TGTGCCAGCAGCTCGGGACTAGCGGGAGGGCGCTCAGAGACCCAGTACTTC
few	TRBV20-1	-	14	TRBJ1-1	CSAREDSGPVGAFF	TGCAGTGCTAGAGAGGACAGTGGGCCTGTTGGCGCTTTCTTT
-	TRBV29-1	TRBD2	15	TRBJ2-3	CSVEFQAGVADTQYF	TGCAGCGTTGAATTTCAAGCGGGAGTGGCAGATACGCAGTATTTT
-	TRBV12-3/TRBV12-4	-	11	TRBJ2-1	CVSSLVGEQFF	TGTGTCAGCAGTTTGGTCGGTGAGCAGTTCTTC
-	TRBV5-1	TRBD1	16	TRBJ2-7	CVSGLGVRGGLGEQYF	TGCGTCAGCGGCTTGGGGGTCAGAGGGGGCTTGGGCGAGCAGTACTTC
-	TRBV30	-	12	TRBJ2-2	CARRGNTGELFF	TGTGCCCGGAGGGGGAACACCGGGGAGCTGTTTTTT
large	TRBV10-3	-	17	TRBJ2-5	CAISEIVGRGAQETQYF	TGTGCCATCAGTGAGATTGTAGGCAGGGGTGCCCAAGAGACCCAGTACTTC
-	TRBV20-1	-	18	TRBJ2-4	CSASSPGGAAYLENIKYF	TGCAGCGCTAGCTCCCCTGGCGGGGCTGCTTACTTGGAAAACATTAAGTACTTC
-	TRBV11-2	-	17	TRBJ2-1	CANSRTGWVGSGIEQFF	TGTGCCAACAGCCGAACGGGCTGGGTTGGGTCGGGCATTGAGCAGTTCTTC
-	TRBV11-2	TRBD2	15	TRBJ2-1	CACILAGSSYNEQFF	TGTGCCTGCATTTTAGCGGGTAGCTCCTACAATGAGCAGTTCTTC
once	TRBV20-1	-	15	TRBJ1-1	CSAYSPSGVDTEAFF	TGCAGTGCTTATTCCCCCAGTGGGGTTGACACTGAAGCATTCTTT
few	TRBV11-1	-	13	TRBJ1-1	CASSLARDTEAFF	TGTGCCAGCAGCCTCGCCCGGGACACCGAAGCTTTCTTT